The rows below give T cell receptor beta chains drawn from one sample of a study of Ad26.COV2.S vaccination and SARS-CoV-2 variants. The repertoire was sequenced with immunoSEQ multiplex PCR; TCRdb's copy has only in-frame clones and lacks some. The data hold some 340,000 clones, with 70% to 90% observed a single time. The sample consisted of peripheral blood, taken in a trial of Ad26.COV2.S vaccine versus placebo. The receptor source for this set is a person aged 18-65 years who received the Ad26.COV2.S COVID-19 vaccine or a placebo. The CDR3 runs from the conserved cysteine through the conserved F or W. D genes are given only for firm matches. Only some rows state a clone size, as once, few, many or a class for expanded clones.

TRBV7-2,TRBJ2-2,.,TRBD1,TGTGCCAGCAGTCGTATTACAGGGGGCAACGGGGAGCTGTTTTTT,CASSRITGGNGELFF
TRBV6-1,TRBJ2-1,.,.,TGTGCCAGCACCTTACCGTCGTTCGGAATCCAGTTCTTC,CASTLPSFGIQFF
TRBV3-1/TRBV3-2,TRBJ1-6,.,.,TGTGCCAGCAGCCAAGTCATGGGGGCGATAACTTCACCCCTCCACTTT,CASSQVMGAITSPLHF
TRBV13,TRBJ2-2,.,.,TGTGCCAGCAGCTTAGTCCCGAACACCGGGGAGCTGTTTTTT,CASSLVPNTGELFF
TRBV7-6,TRBJ2-2,.,.,TGTGCCAGCAGCTTAAGTGGCCTACTACACACCGGGGAGCTGTTTTTT,CASSLSGLLHTGELFF
TRBV30,TRBJ2-5,.,TRBD2,TGTGCCTGGAGAGTACTAGCGGGGCAAGAGACCCAGTACTTC,CAWRVLAGQETQYF
TRBV7-8,TRBJ2-3,.,.,TGTGCCAGCAGCGTTCAATACTTGGGGACAGATACGCAGTATTTT,CASSVQYLGTDTQYF
TRBV4-2,TRBJ2-3,.,TRBD2,TGTGCCAGCAGCACGTCCGGGACTAGCGGGAGCTACACAGATACGCAGTATTTT,CASSTSGTSGSYTDTQYF
TRBV6-5,TRBJ1-4,.,.,TGTGCCAGCTCAAGGGGCCGGCGGGGTGAAAAACTGTTTTTT,CASSRGRRGEKLFF
TRBV12-5,TRBJ2-1,.,.,TGTGCTAGTGGTTTGGTATTTGGATCGGACTCCTACAATGAGCAGTTCTTC,CASGLVFGSDSYNEQFF
TRBV6-5,TRBJ2-2,.,.,TGTGCCAGCCGATGGAGGGAGAACACCGGGGAGCTGTTTTTT,CASRWRENTGELFF
TRBV27,TRBJ2-1,.,TRBD1,TGTGCCAGCAGTTTCTTACGACAGGGCGATGAGCAGTTCTTC,CASSFLRQGDEQFF
TRBV24-1,TRBJ2-3,.,.,TGTGCCACCAGTGACCGGGGCGGGGGCACAGATACGCAGTATTTT,CATSDRGGGTDTQYF
TRBV5-1,TRBJ1-1,few,.,TGCGCCAGCAGCTTGACAGCTTTGAACACTGAAGCTTTCTTT,CASSLTALNTEAFF
TRBV5-1,TRBJ2-3,.,TRBD2,TGCGCCAGCAGCTACCTACTAGCGGGGTCGTCCGGAGATACGCAGTATTTT,CASSYLLAGSSGDTQYF
TRBV7-9,TRBJ2-1,.,.,TGTGCCAGCAGCTCCGGCGGCAATGAGCAGTTCTTC,CASSSGGNEQFF
TRBV6-5,TRBJ2-3,.,TRBD1,TGTGCCAGCAGACGACAGGGGGCGACCACAGATACGCAGTATTTT,CASRRQGATTDTQYF
TRBV4-1,TRBJ1-3,once,TRBD1,TGCGCCAGCAGCCGCCGGACAGGAAGTGGAAACACCATATATTTT,CASSRRTGSGNTIYF
TRBV11-2,TRBJ2-7,.,TRBD2,TGTGCCAGCAGCTTGGCCGGGGGGAGATACGAGCAGTACTTC,CASSLAGGRYEQYF
TRBV6-6,TRBJ2-3,.,.,TGTGCCAGCAGGGTTGCGGACAGATCCCTCGCCCCGAGGCAGTATTTT,CASRVADRSLAPRQYF
TRBV7-3,TRBJ2-1,.,TRBD2,TGTGCCAGCAGCCCGGTGGGGCGGGGGGTCGGCAATGAGCAGTTCTTC,CASSPVGRGVGNEQFF